The TCR beta chain described here comes from a study of shared clonotypes between healthy human individuals. This CDR3 is 16 amino acids long. Germline V gives CDR1 SGDLS, CDR2 YYNGEE. Unmatched junction bases numbered 5, after V lost 0 bases and J lost 7 bases. Libraries were prepared by immunoSEQ multiplex PCR; TCRdb keeps only in-frame clonotypes and omits some of them. This sample has 2 million to 2.5 million clones, with approximately 95% found just once. The source is a man aged 18-30 years in good health. The sequenced material came from naive CD4+ T cells sorted from blood. Specified subset: CD45RA+ positively selected. This rearrangement joins TRBV9 to TRBJ2-1; 12 bases fit TRBD2. CDR3 bases: TGTGCCAGCAGCGTAGTATCGACTAGCGGGAGTAATGAGCAGTTCTTC. As protein: CASSVVSTSGSNEQFF.